A single sample gave rise to the 30 T cell receptor beta chains below, sequenced in a study of blood T cell repertoires in COVID-19. Assay: immunoSEQ multiplex PCR; the TCRdb copy retains only in-frame clones and omits some. Of under 350,000 clones in the sample, approximately 84% were seen once. Sequences were obtained from PBMCs or T cells enriched from blood (not recorded which). The receptors were sampled from a man in his thirties or forties who had recovered from COVID-19.

There are a few counts of this clone. The CDR3 DNA sequence: TGTGCCAGCAGTGCCCCGGGACTAGCTCAGTCGAACACCGGGGAGCTGTTTTTT. Protein sequence: CASSAPGLAQSNTGELFF. The rearrangement uses TRBV28 and TRBJ2-2, with 9 positions matching TRBD2. CDR3 size: 18 residues. Germline CDR1 and CDR2: MDHEN and SYDVKM. The V segment lost 5 bases and the J segment 0 bases; nucleotides outside the gene matches: 10.

This chain uses TRBV28 with TRBJ1-5; 7 nucleotides match TRBD1. J lost 10 bases, V lost 10 bases, and 13 bases had no gene match. The CDR3 loop spans 13 amino acids. Germline lookup yields CDR1 MDHEN and CDR2 SYDVKM. CDR3 protein: CATKQGLRKPQHF. The CDR3 region has the DNA TGTGCCACCAAACAGGGGTTGAGAAAACCCCAGCATTTT.

This sequence joins TRBV27 and TRBJ2-4; D gene uncertain. The germline V gene encodes CDR1 MNHEY and CDR2 SMNVEV (reference sequence). V lost 4 bases, J lost 2 bases, and 9 bases lay in between. The CDR3 loop spans 14 amino acids. The CDR3 reads CASSSTATKNIQYF. CDR3 in DNA: TGTGCCAGCAGTTCAACAGCTACCAAAAACATTCAGTACTTC.

This clone came up a few times. V usage is TRBV10-1 and J usage is TRBJ1-2, with 7 nucleotides matching TRBD1. The germline gives CDR1 WNHNN, CDR2 SYGVQD (reference sequence). This CDR3 region has 16 residues. Unmatched junction bases numbered 11, after V lost 7 bases and J lost 0 bases. CDR3 sequence: CASTPDRETANYGYTF. In nucleotides, the CDR3 is TGCGCCAGCACGCCTGACAGGGAGACAGCTAACTATGGCTACACCTTC.

The genes are TRBV5-6 and TRBJ2-7; a weak D match, TRBD2 (5 bases). Germline V gene data show CDR1 as SGHDT and CDR2 as YYEEEE. The CDR3 length is 14 residues. Trimming removed 2 bases from V and 7 bases from J, with 16 bases in between. The DNA for the CDR3 is TGTGCCAGCAGCTTAGAAAGCGGAGTGATTGAGCAGTACTTC. Its protein is CASSLESGVIEQYF.

This clone has a single count. The chain joins TRBV11-2 to TRBJ2-4, with 7 bases matching TRBD2. This CDR3 comprises 13 residues. The junction had 4 bases not matched to a gene; V was cut back by 5 bases and J by 6 bases. Germline CDR1 SGHAT, CDR2 FQNNGV. CDR3 DNA: TGTGCCAGCAGCCAGCGGGACGCAAACATTCAGTACTTC. Translation gives CASSQRDANIQYF.

This chain connects TRBV18 to TRBJ1-1; 9 bases are a match to TRBD1. Germline lookup yields CDR1 KGHSH and CDR2 LQKENI. V was clipped by 4 bases and J by 5 bases; unmatched bases: 8. There are 15 residues in the CDR3. The CDR3 is CASSQGTGSRTEAFF. CDR3 coding DNA: TGTGCCAGCTCACAGGGGACAGGGTCAAGGACTGAAGCTTTCTTT.

V and J are TRBV9 and TRBJ2-1; the match to TRBD2 covers 9 bases. The CDR3 has 15 amino acids. Per the germline V gene, CDR1 is SGDLS and CDR2 is YYNGEE. The trim removed 2 bases at V and 7 bases at J, leaving 7 bases unmatched. CDR3 sequence: CASSVLSGGTNEQFF. The CDR3 DNA follows: TGTGCCAGCAGCGTGCTAAGCGGGGGGACTAATGAGCAGTTCTTC.

The chain links TRBV2 to TRBJ1-4; 11 nucleotides agree with TRBD1. The CDR3 has 13 residues. V dropped 8 bases and J dropped 7; count of bases not matched to a gene: 3. CDR1 and CDR2 from the germline V gene are SNHLY and FYNNEI. The CDR3 loop is CASGGQGGEKLFF. As DNA, the CDR3 is TGTGCCAGCGGGGGACAGGGGGGTGAAAAACTGTTTTTT.

The chain joins TRBV5-1 to TRBJ1-3; D gene ambiguous. The V gene's germline CDR1 is SGHRS and CDR2 YFSETQ. Trimming shortened V by 4 bases and J by 4 bases, and 21 bases separated the two germline ends. CDR3 size: 17 residues. CDR3 sequence: CASSLVGTRLGGNTIYF. CDR3 in DNA: TGCGCCAGCAGCCTTGTGGGCACTAGGTTAGGAGGAAACACCATATATTTT.

V and J are TRBV7-8 and TRBJ2-7, with TRBD1 matching 7 bases. The CDR3 is made up of 12 amino acids. The trim removed 5 bases at V and 6 bases at J, leaving 4 bases unmatched. The V gene's germline CDR1 is SGHVS and CDR2 FQNEAQ. CDR3 DNA: TGTGCCAGCAGCCAAGACAGGGCCGAGCAGTACTTC. Translating it yields CASSQDRAEQYF.

The genes are TRBV18 and TRBJ1-2; 7 bases align to TRBD1. The junction had 8 bases not matched to a gene; V was cut back by 5 bases and J by 8 bases. The CDR3 is 13 amino acids. Germline loops: CDR1 KGHSH, CDR2 LQKENI. The CDR3 protein is CASSVVTGNGYTF. Written as DNA, the CDR3 is TGTGCCAGCTCAGTAGTGACAGGGAACGGCTACACCTTC.

The chain links TRBV19 to TRBJ1-1; the D is unclear. Germline V CDR1 and CDR2: LNHDA, SQIVND (reference sequence). The CDR3 runs 13 residues. The V end lost 10 bases, the J end lost 5 bases, and 17 bases lay between the germline ends. The CDR3 DNA follows: TGTGCCACCGCTGCGGGCGGAGGTACTGAAGCTTTCTTT. Translation gives CATAAGGGTEAFF.

This chain uses TRBV12-5 with TRBJ2-4; TRBD1 matches 8 bases. There are 17 residues in the CDR3. With V trimmed by 3 bases and J by 8 bases, 15 bases remained unmatched. Germline V gene lookup returns CDR1 LGHNT and CDR2 FRNRAP. CDR3 nucleotides: TGTGCTAGTGGTTTCCCCCGAGGGACAGGAGGATTGGACATTCAGTACTTC. Its protein product is CASGFPRGTGGLDIQYF.

The chain recombines TRBV4-1 with TRBJ2-7, with D perhaps TRBD1 (6 bases). The CDR3 consists of 15 residues. Between the trimmed V and J ends, which lost 0 bases and 2 bases, there was a span of 11 bases. Germline V lookup: CDR1 MGHRA, CDR2 YSYEKL. CDR3 DNA sequence: TGCGCCAGCAGCCAAGAATACAGGGATACCTACGAGCAGTACTTC. Its protein is CASSQEYRDTYEQYF.

This chain joins TRBV18 and TRBJ2-6, with D unresolved. From germline, CDR1 is KGHSH and CDR2 LQKENI. The germline V and J ends were trimmed by 6 bases and 0 bases, with 15 bases remaining between them. CDR3 length equals 17 residues. Here the CDR3 reads CASSPVSQNSGANVLTF. CDR3 nucleotide sequence: TGTGCCAGCTCTCCAGTATCCCAGAACTCTGGGGCCAACGTCCTGACTTTC. Drawing the rest from reference TRBV18 and TRBJ2-6, the complete variable domain is NAGVMQNPRHLVRRRGQEARLRCSPMKGHSHVYWYRQLPEEGLKFMVYLQKENIIDESGMPKERFSAEFPKEGPSILRIQQVVRGDSAAYFCASSPVSQNSGANVLTFGAGSRLTVL.

The V and J genes are TRBV14 and TRBJ2-1, with D possibly TRBD1 on 5 matching bases. Looked up from germline, CDR1 is SGHDN and CDR2 is FVKESK. This CDR3 comprises 15 residues. V was clipped by 3 bases and J by 3 bases, with 12 bases between them. This CDR3 is CASSHRQTFYNEQFF. CDR3 DNA: TGTGCCAGCAGCCATCGACAGACCTTCTACAATGAGCAGTTCTTC. Filled out from reference TRBV14 and TRBJ2-1, the complete variable domain reads EAGVTQFPSHSVIEKGQTVTLRCDPISGHDNLYWYRRVMGKEIKFLLHFVKESKQDESGMPNNRFLAERTGGTYSTLKVQPAELEDSGVYFCASSHRQTFYNEQFFGPGTRLTVL.

This rearrangement joins TRBV29-1 to TRBJ2-5; a possible D gene is TRBD1 (6 bases). The CDR3 covers 13 residues. Trimming stripped 6 bases from V and 2 bases from J, with 13 bases between. Germline V gene sequence: CDR1 SQVTM, CDR2 ANQGSEA. The CDR3 DNA is TGCAGCGTCGTAGGGACATTGCAAGAGACCCAGTACTTC. It translates to CSVVGTLQETQYF.

The genes are TRBV12-3 or TRBV12-4 and TRBJ1-4; 7 bases fit TRBD1. CDR3 size: 13 residues. The V segment lost 8 bases and the J segment 6 bases; nucleotides outside the gene matches: 6. The chain's CDR3 is CASRTGVHEKLFF. In DNA, the CDR3 is TGTGCCAGCCGAACAGGGGTTCATGAAAAACTGTTTTTT.

CDR3 DNA sequence: TGTGCCAGCAGCTTAGCACTAGCGGATTACAATGAGCAGTTCTTC. It yields the protein CASSLALADYNEQFF. The V call is TRBV7-9, the J call TRBJ2-1, with 8 bases fitting TRBD2. The CDR3 is 15 residues long. The V gene's germline CDR1 is SEHNR and CDR2 FQNEAQ (reference sequence). V shed 0 bases and J 4 bases; nucleotides not matched to a gene: 2.

This chain connects TRBV19 to TRBJ1-6; TRBD1 matches at 9 bases. Germline CDR1 LNHDA, CDR2 SQIVND (reference sequence). The CDR3 runs to 15 residues. The V gene end was trimmed by 3 bases and the J gene end by 6 bases; junction bases not matched to a gene: 3. This CDR3 reads CASSIWDRVNSPLHF. The DNA of the CDR3 is TGTGCCAGTAGTATTTGGGACAGGGTTAATTCACCCCTCCACTTT.

The rearrangement joins TRBV2 to TRBJ1-4; D uncertain. Germline V lookup: CDR1 SNHLY, CDR2 FYNNEI. V lost 6 bases and J lost 1, with 9 bases in between. CDR3 size: 14 residues. This CDR3 reads CASRETGTNEKLFF. In DNA form, the CDR3 reads TGTGCCAGCAGGGAGACGGGAACTAATGAAAAACTGTTTTTT.

The rearrangement links TRBV30 to TRBJ2-5; 9 bases line up with TRBD2. With V trimmed by 4 bases and J by 4 bases, 10 bases remained unmatched. This CDR3 comprises 15 residues. Germline CDR1 reads GTSNPN; CDR2 reads SVGIG (reference sequence). As DNA, the CDR3 is TGTGCCTGGAACCCCGGTAGCGGGAGTTTAGAGACCCAGTACTTC. It translates to CAWNPGSGSLETQYF. Complete variable domain (other parts from reference TRBV30 and TRBJ2-5): SQTIHQWPATLVQPVGSPLSLECTVEGTSNPNLYWYRQAAGRGLQLLFYSVGIGQISSEVPQNLSASRPQDRQFILSSKKLLLSDSGFYLCAWNPGSGSLETQYFGPGTRLLVL.

The chain uses TRBV3-1 (or the pseudogene TRBV3-2) and TRBJ2-1; 7 nucleotides line up with TRBD2. J lost 8 bases, V lost 4 bases, and 14 bases had no gene match. CDR3 length equals 16 residues. The V gene's germline CDR1 is LGHDT and CDR2 YNNKEL (reference sequence). The CDR3 DNA reads as TGTGCCAGCAGCCCACTTCGACTAGCTTCTTGGGATGAGCAGTTCTTC. This codes for CASSPLRLASWDEQFF.

The chain has TRBV7-9 and TRBJ1-5; TRBD1 agrees at 10 bases. J was trimmed by 9 bases and V by 4 bases; bases with no gene match: 12. Germline CDR1 and CDR2: SEHNR and FQNEAQ (reference sequence). The CDR3 is made up of 16 amino acids. As DNA, the CDR3 is TGTGCCAGCAGCTCGCCACGGACAGGGGGGGATTCGCCCCAGCATTTT. This translates into CASSSPRTGGDSPQHF.

This clone occurred a few times. The chain employs TRBV2 and TRBJ2-2, with TRBD2 as a possible D gene (5 bases). The CDR3 sequence is 14 residues long. The V gene lost 11 bases and the J gene lost 3 bases, with 16 bases spanning the gap. Germline loops: CDR1 SNHLY, CDR2 FYNNEI. The CDR3 coding sequence is TGTGCCGGACGACTAAATTCCTACACCGGGGAGCTGTTTTTT. Translating it yields CAGRLNSYTGELFF.

The chain combines TRBV19 with TRBJ1-1; D remains ambiguous. Per germline, CDR1 LNHDA and CDR2 SQIVND (reference sequence). The V gene lost 3 bases and the J gene lost 5 bases, with 22 bases spanning the gap. The CDR3 covers 17 residues. CDR3 sequence (DNA): TGTGCCAGTAGTATTGGCAGGACTCTCCTTATTGGGACTGAAGCTTTCTTT. The encoded protein is CASSIGRTLLIGTEAFF.

The genes are TRBV2 and TRBJ1-3, with D perhaps matching TRBD1 (6 bases). Between the trimmed V and J ends, which lost 5 bases and 3 bases, there was a span of 11 bases. Germline loops: CDR1 SNHLY, CDR2 FYNNEI. CDR3 length: 14 residues. The CDR3 loop reads CASSKRQVGNTIYF. The DNA for the CDR3 is TGTGCCAGCAGTAAGAGACAGGTTGGAAACACCATATATTTT.

The CDR3: CASSLTAGGVISGNTIYF. CDR3 nucleotides: TGTGCCAGCAGTTTAACCGCAGGGGGAGTCATTTCTGGAAACACCATATATTTT. The chain carries TRBV28 and TRBJ1-3; TRBD1 matches 7 bases. The germline CDR1 and CDR2 sequences are MDHEN and SYDVKM. V lost 2 bases and J lost 1; bases outside the gene matches: 11. The CDR3 is 18 residues long.

J is TRBJ1-4 and V is TRBV5-1; D is possibly TRBD1 (6 bases). V shed 4 bases and J shed 6 bases, with 16 bases lying between them. The germline gives CDR1 SGHRS, CDR2 YFSETQ. The CDR3 has 15 residues. CDR3 coding DNA: TGCGCCAGCAGCGCGGTTCGAGGGGGTCATGAAAAACTGTTTTTT. This codes for CASSAVRGGHEKLFF.